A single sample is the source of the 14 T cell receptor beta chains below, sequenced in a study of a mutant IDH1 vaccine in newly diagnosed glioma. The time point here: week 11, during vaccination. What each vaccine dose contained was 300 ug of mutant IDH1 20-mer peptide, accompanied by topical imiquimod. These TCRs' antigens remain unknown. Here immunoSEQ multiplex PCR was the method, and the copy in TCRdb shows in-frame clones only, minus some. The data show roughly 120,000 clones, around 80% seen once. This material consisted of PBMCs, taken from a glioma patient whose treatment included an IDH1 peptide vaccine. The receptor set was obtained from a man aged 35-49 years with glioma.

The CDR3 sequence is CAISKREGINEQFF. CDR3 DNA: TGTGCCATCAGTAAGCGGGAGGGCATCAATGAGCAGTTCTTC. V gene TRBV10-3 combines with J gene TRBJ2-1; the match to TRBD2 covers 10 bases. Germline V gene data show CDR1 as ENHRY and CDR2 as SYGVKD. The length of the CDR3 is 14 residues. V was clipped by 5 bases and J by 6 bases; unmatched bases: 4.

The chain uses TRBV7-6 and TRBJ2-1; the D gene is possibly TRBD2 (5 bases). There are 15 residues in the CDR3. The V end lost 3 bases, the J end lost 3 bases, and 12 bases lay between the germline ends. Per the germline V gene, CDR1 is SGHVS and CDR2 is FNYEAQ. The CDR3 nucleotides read TGTGCCAGCAGCTTCGGAGGAGAAGGCTACAATGAGCAGTTCTTC. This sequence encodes CASSFGGEGYNEQFF. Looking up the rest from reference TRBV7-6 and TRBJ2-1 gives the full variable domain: GAGVSQSPRYKVTKRGQDVALRCDPISGHVSLYWYRQALGQGPEFLTYFNYEAQQDKSGLPNDRFSAERPEGSISTLTIQRTEQRDSAMYRCASSFGGEGYNEQFFGPGTRLTVL.

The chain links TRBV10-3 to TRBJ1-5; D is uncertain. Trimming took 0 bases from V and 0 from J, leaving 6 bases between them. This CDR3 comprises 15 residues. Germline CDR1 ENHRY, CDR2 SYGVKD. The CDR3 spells CAISESRGSNQPQHF. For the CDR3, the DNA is TGTGCCATCAGTGAGTCACGGGGTAGCAATCAGCCCCAGCATTTT.

Here the CDR3 reads CASSAQPPRVGQPQHF. As DNA, the CDR3 is TGCGCCAGCAGTGCACAACCCCCCAGGGTAGGTCAGCCCCAGCATTTT. This chain uses TRBV10-2 with TRBJ1-5; D is possibly TRBD1 (5 bases). In germline, CDR1 is WSHSY, CDR2 SAAADI. The V gene lost 4 bases and the J gene lost 6 bases, with 19 bases spanning the gap. This CDR3 region has 16 residues.

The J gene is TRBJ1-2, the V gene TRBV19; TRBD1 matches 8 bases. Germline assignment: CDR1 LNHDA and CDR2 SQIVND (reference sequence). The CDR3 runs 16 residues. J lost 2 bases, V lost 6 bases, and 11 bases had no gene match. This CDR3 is CASSLGQGQDNYGYTF. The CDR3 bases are TGTGCCAGTAGCCTTGGACAGGGCCAGGACAACTATGGCTACACCTTC.

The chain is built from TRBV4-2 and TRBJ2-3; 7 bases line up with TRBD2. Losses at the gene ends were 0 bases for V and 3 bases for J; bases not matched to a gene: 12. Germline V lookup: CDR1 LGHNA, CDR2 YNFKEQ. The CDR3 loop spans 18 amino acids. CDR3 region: CASSQDRLAAVRTDTQYF. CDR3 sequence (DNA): TGTGCCAGCAGCCAAGATAGGCTAGCGGCCGTTAGGACAGATACGCAGTATTTT.

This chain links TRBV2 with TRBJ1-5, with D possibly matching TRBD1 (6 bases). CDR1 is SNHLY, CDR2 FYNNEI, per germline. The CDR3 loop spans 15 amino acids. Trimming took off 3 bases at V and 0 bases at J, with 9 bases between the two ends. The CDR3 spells CASSEGAASNQPQHF. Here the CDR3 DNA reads TGTGCCAGCAGTGAGGGGGCGGCTAGCAATCAGCCCCAGCATTTT.

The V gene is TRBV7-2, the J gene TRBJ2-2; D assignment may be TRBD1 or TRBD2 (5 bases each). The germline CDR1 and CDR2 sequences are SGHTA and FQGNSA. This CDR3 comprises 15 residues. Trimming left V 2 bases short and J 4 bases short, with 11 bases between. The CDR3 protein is CASSLSGGSTGELFF. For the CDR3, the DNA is TGTGCCAGCAGCTTAAGTGGGGGAAGCACCGGGGAGCTGTTTTTT.

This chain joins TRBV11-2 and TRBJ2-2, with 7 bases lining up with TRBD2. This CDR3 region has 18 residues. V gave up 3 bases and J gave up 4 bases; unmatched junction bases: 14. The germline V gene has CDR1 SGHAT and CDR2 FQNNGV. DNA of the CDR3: TGTGCCAGCAGCTTCGCACCCCCCCGGGAGGCGGGCACCGGGGAGCTGTTTTTT. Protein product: CASSFAPPREAGTGELFF.

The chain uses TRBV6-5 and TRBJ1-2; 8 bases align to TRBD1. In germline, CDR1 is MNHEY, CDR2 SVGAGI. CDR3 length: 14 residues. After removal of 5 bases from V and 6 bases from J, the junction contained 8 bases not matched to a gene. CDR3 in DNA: TGTGCCAGCAGTCCCCGAGGACAGGGCCATGGCTACACCTTC. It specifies CASSPRGQGHGYTF.

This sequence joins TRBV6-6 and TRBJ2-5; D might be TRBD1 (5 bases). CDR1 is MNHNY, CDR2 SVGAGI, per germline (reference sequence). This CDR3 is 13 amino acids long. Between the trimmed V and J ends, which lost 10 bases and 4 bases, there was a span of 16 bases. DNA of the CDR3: TGTGCCATCGACCAGGGTATGGGAGAGACCCAGTACTTC. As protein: CAIDQGMGETQYF.

The CDR3 sequence is CASSPRPTGDTQYF. CDR3 DNA: TGTGCCAGCAGCCCTCGCCCGACTGGAGATACGCAGTATTTT. This sequence joins TRBV6-6 and TRBJ2-3; no clear D gene. CDR1 and CDR2 from the germline V gene are MNHNY and SVGAGI (reference sequence). Deletions cut 6 bases from V and 5 bases from J, with 15 bases between. CDR3 size: 14 residues.

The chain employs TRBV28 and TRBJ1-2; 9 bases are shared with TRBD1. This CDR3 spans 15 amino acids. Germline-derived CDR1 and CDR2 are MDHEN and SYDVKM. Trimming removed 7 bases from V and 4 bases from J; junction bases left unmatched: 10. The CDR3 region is CASNLLTGGAYGYTF. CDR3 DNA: TGTGCCAGCAACCTACTGACAGGGGGGGCCTATGGCTACACCTTC.

CDR3 loop: CSVVKGSGNTIYF. In DNA form, the CDR3 reads TGCAGCGTTGTTAAGGGATCTGGAAACACCATATATTTT. The chain uses TRBV29-1 and TRBJ1-3; unclear D gene. From germline, CDR1 is SQVTM and CDR2 ANQGSEA. The CDR3 consists of 13 residues. V was shortened by 4 bases and J by 1 base, with 8 bases between the two germline ends.